This T cell receptor (beta chain) was recovered during a study of response to subunit inactivated influenza vaccine. Ten or more counts support this clonotype. TCRdb re-called the RT-PCR reads with MiXCR, one entry per CDR3 protein. In the table there are fewer than 700,000 distinct CDR3 sequences, 10% to 15% of which are singletons. The CDR3 spans 14 residues. Germline V gene data show CDR1 as SEHNR and CDR2 as FQNEAQ (reference sequence). V dropped 7 bases and J dropped 5 bases, with 15 bases sitting between them. The chain couples TRBV7-9 to TRBJ2-1; no clear D. This receptor was identified in a man aged 45 to 65 who received an inactivated influenza vaccine. This material consisted of PBMCs from blood, taken 45 days after vaccination. CDR3 bases: TGTGCCAGCACCTTTACGGGTACCAACAATGAGCAGTTCTTC. Its translation: CASTFTGTNNEQFF.